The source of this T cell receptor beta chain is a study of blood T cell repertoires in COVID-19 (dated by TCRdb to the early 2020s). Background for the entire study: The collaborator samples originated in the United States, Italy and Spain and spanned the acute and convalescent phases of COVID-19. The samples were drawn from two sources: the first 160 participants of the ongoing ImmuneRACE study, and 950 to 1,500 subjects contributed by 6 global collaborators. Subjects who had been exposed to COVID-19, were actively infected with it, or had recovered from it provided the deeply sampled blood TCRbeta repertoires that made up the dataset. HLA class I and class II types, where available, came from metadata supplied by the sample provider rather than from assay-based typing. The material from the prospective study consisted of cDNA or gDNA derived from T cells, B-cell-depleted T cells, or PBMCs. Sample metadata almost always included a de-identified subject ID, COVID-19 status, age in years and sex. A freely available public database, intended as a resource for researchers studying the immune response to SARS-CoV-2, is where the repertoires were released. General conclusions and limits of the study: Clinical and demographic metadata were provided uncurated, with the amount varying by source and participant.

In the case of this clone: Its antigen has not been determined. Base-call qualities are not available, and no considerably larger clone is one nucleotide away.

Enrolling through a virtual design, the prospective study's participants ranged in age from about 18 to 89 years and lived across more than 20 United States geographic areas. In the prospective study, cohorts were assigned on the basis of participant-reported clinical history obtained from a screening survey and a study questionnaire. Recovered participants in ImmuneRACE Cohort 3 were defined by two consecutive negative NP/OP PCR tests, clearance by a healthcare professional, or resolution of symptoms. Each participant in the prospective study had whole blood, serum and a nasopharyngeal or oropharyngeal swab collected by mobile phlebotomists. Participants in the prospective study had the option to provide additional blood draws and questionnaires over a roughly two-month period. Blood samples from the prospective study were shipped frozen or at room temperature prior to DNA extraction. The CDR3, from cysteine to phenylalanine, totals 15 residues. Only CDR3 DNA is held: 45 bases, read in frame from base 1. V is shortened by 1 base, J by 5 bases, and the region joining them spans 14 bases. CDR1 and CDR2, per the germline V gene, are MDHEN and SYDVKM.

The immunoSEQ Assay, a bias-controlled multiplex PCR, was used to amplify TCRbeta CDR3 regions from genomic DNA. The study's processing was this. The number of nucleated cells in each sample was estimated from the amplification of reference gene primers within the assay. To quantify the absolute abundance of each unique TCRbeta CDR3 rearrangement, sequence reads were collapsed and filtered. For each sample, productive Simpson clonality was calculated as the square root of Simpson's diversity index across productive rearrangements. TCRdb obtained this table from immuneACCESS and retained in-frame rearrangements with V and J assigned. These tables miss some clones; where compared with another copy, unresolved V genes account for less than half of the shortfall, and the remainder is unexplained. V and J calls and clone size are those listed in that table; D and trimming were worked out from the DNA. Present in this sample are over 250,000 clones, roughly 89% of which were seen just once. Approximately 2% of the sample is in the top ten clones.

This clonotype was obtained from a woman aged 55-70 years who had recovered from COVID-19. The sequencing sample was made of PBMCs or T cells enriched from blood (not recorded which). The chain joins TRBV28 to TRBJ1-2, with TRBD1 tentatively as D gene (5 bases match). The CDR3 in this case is CASSLSAGNRYGYTF. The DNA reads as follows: TGTGCCAGCAGTTTATCAGCAGGGAATAGGTATGGCTACACCTTC.